There are many counts of the clone carrying this T cell receptor beta chain. Its antigen is undetermined. The sample is drawn from a study of CD8 T cells in ankylosing spondylitis. Findings and limits, study-wide: Some of these motif variants have turned up before, in reports on reactive arthritis synovial fluid and blood. Characteristic, it appeared, of ankylosing spondylitis blood was a TCR beta motif of eight highly homologous variants. Reported data indicate significant enrichment of disease-linked clones within matched ankylosing spondylitis synovial fluid.

Via MiXCR, TCRdb re-called the 5' RACE reads, giving one row per CDR3 protein. The sample yields around 490,000 distinct CDR3 sequences, about 5.2% seen once. The CDR3 has 16 residues. V trimming: 4 bases; J trimming: 3 bases; junction bases outside the gene matches: 11. Germline V gene sequence: CDR1 SEHNR, CDR2 FQNEAQ (reference sequence). This chain joins TRBV7-9 and TRBJ2-7, with 8 bases identical to TRBD1. The TCR was taken from a male donor with ankylosing spondylitis. The material sequenced was blood, either unsorted or a sorted T cell fraction (not recorded which). CDR3 sequence: CASSSFGGTGLYEQYF. The CDR3 nucleotides read TGTGCCAGCAGCTCATTTGGAGGGACAGGCCTCTACGAGCAGTACTTC.